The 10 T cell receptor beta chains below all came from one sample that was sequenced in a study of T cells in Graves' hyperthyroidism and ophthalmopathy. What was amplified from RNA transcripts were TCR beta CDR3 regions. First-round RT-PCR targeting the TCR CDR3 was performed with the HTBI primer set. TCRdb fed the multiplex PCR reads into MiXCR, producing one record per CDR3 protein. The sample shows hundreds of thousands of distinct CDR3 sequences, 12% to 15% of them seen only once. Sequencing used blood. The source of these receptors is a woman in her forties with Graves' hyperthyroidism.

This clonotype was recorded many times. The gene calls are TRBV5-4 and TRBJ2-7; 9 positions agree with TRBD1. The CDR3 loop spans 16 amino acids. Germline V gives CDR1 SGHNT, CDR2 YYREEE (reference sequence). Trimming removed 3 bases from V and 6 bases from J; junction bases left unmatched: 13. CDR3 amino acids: CASSYNRGRVPGEQYF. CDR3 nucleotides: TGTGCCAGCAGCTACAACAGGGGGCGCGTTCCCGGCGAGCAGTACTTC.

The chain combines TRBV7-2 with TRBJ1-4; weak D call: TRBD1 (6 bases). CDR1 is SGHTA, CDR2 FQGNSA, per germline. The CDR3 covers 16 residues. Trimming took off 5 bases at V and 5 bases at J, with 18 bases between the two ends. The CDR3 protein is CASSLRRTAANEKLFF. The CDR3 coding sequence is TGTGCCAGCAGCCTTCGACGGACAGCCGCAAATGAAAAACTGTTTTTT.

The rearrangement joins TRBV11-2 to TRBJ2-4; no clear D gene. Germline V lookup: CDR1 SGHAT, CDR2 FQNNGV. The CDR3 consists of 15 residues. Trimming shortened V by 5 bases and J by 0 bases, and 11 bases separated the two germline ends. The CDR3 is CASSRLHLAKNIQYF. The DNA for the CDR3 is TGTGCCAGCAGCCGATTACACTTAGCCAAAAACATTCAGTACTTC. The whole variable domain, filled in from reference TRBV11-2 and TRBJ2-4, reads EAGVAQSPRYKIIEKRQSVAFWCNPISGHATLYWYQQILGQGPKLLIQFQNNGVVDDSQLPKDRFSAERLKGVDSTLKIQPAKLEDSAVYLCASSRLHLAKNIQYFGAGTRLSVL.

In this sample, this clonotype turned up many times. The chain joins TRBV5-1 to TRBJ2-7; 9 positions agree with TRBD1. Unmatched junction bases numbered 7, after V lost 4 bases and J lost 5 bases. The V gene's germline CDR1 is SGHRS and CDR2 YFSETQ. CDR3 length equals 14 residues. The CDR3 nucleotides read TGCGCCAGCAGCCCAGGACAGGGGTTTCACGAGCAGTACTTC. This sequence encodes CASSPGQGFHEQYF.

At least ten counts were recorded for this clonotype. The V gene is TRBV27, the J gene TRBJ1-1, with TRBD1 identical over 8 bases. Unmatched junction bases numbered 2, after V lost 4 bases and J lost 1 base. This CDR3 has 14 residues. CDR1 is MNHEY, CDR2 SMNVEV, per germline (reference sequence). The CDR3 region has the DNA TGTGCCAGCAGTTGGACAGGGCCGAACACTGAAGCTTTCTTT. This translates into CASSWTGPNTEAFF.

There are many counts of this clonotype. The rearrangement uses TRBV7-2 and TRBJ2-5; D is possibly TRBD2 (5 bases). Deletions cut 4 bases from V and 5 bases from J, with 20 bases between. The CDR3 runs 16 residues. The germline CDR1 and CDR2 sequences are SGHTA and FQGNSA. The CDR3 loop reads CASSSPPFAGRETQYF. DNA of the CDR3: TGTGCCAGCAGCTCACCGCCTTTCGCGGGCCGGGAGACCCAGTACTTC.

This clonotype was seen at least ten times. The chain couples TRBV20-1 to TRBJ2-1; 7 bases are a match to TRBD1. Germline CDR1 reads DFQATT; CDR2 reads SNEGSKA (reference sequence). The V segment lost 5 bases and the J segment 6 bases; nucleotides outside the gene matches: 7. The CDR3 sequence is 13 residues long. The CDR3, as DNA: TGCAGTGCTCCCGGACAGGTTGGCAATGAGCAGTTCTTC. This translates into CSAPGQVGNEQFF.

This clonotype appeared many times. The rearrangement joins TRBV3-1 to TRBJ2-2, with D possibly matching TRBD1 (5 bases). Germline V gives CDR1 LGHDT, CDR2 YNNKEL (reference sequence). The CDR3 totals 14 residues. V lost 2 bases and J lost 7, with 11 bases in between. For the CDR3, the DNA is TGTGCCAGCAGCCAACTACAGGCTGGCGGGGAGCTGTTTTTT. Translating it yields CASSQLQAGGELFF.

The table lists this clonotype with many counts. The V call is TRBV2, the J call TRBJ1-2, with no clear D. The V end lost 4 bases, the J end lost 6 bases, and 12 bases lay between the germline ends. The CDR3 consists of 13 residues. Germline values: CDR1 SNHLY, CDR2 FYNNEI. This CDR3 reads CASSVWDRDGYTF. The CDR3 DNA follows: TGTGCCAGCAGTGTATGGGATAGGGATGGCTACACCTTC.

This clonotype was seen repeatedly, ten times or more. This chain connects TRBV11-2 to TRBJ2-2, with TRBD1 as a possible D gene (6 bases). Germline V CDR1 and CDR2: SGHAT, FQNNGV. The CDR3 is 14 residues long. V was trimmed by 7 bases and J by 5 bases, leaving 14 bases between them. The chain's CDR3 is CASTQTGKTGELFF. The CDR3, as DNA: TGTGCCAGCACCCAGACAGGAAAAACCGGGGAGCTGTTTTTT.